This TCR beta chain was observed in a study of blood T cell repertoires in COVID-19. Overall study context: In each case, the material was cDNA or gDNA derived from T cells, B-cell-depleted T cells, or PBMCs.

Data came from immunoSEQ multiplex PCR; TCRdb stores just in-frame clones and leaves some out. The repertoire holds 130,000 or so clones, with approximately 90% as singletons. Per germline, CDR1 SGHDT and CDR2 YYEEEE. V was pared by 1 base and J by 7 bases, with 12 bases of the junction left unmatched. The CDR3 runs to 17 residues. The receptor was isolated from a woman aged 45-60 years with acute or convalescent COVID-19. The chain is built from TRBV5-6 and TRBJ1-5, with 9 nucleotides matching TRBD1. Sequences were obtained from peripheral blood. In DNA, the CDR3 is TGTGCCAGCAGCTTGTGGGAGACAGGGGGATTGGGGCAGCCCCAGCATTTT. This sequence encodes CASSLWETGGLGQPQHF.